This TCR beta chain was sequenced for a study of control samples from healthy donors and cancer patients. The CDR3 totals 17 residues. The ends were cut back, 2 bases at V and 6 bases at J, with 19 bases in the middle. CDR1 is SGHTA, CDR2 FQGNSA, per germline. The assay was immunoSEQ multiplex PCR, and TCRdb's table has in-frame clones only and misses some. The sample lists 40,000 to 50,000 clones, roughly 65% seen once, with roughly 15% in the top ten. Sequenced: formalin-fixed, paraffin-embedded tissue. V and J are TRBV7-2 and TRBJ2-2, with a weak D call TRBD2 (5 bases). This TCR came from a male donor with melanoma. The DNA for the CDR3 is TGTGCCAGCAGCTTATCCATCACGGCTAGCACCTCCGGGGAGCTGTTTTTT. This encodes CASSLSITASTSGELFF. The variable domain in full, completed from reference TRBV7-2 and TRBJ2-2, reads GAGVSQSPSNKVTEKGKDVELRCDPISGHTALYWYRQSLGQGLEFLIYFQGNSAPDKSGLPSDRFSAERTGGSVSTLTIQRTQQEDSAVYLCASSLSITASTSGELFFGEGSRLTVL.